The 5 T cell receptor beta chains reported below all come from one sample, sequenced in a study of beta chain features in type 1 diabetes. Regarding the study as a whole: There was a moderate but significant shortening of TCRB CDR3s in all four CD4+ subsets of Type 1 diabetes patients.

The authors reverse transcribed all of the isolated RNA, so sequencing captured expressed TCRB transcripts. Data came from immunoSEQ multiplex PCR; TCRdb stores just in-frame clones and leaves some out. Of hundreds of thousands of clones in the sample, around an eighth were seen once. Which antigens these TCRs recognize remains unknown. Sequenced sample: naive CD4+ T cells from blood. The receptors were gathered from a man aged 18 to 29 with type 1 diabetes.

The rearrangement uses TRBV7-2 and TRBJ1-2; D may be TRBD1 (5 bases). Germline loops: CDR1 SGHTA, CDR2 FQGNSA. Trimming shortened V by 6 bases and J by 0 bases, and 17 bases separated the two germline ends. CDR3 size: 16 residues. As DNA, the CDR3 is TGTGCCAGCAGGGGTGGTGGCGGACAACCTAACTATGGCTACACCTTC. It translates to CASRGGGGQPNYGYTF.

The rearrangement joins TRBV18 to TRBJ2-5; the D gene could be TRBD1 or TRBD2 (5 bases each). Deletions cut 6 bases from V and 0 bases from J, with 20 bases between. Per the germline V gene, CDR1 is KGHSH and CDR2 is LQKENI. This CDR3 has 17 amino acids. The CDR3 loop reads CASSRANSWGNQETQYF. CDR3 DNA sequence: TGTGCCAGCTCGCGAGCCAATTCATGGGGGAACCAAGAGACCCAGTACTTC.

This sequence joins TRBV28 and TRBJ1-1; D is unclear. The CDR3 covers 13 residues. The ends were cut back, 10 bases at V and 0 bases at J, with 12 bases in the middle. CDR1 and CDR2 from the germline V gene are MDHEN and SYDVKM. CDR3: CATHGHMNTEAFF. For the CDR3, the DNA is TGTGCCACCCACGGCCACATGAACACTGAAGCTTTCTTT.

DNA for the CDR3: TGTGCCCGTAGGGGGGCGATTGACACTGAAGCTTTCTTT. Protein sequence: CARRGAIDTEAFF. V is TRBV30 and J is TRBJ1-1, with D tentatively TRBD1 (6 bases). V was clipped by 8 bases and J by 3 bases, with 16 bases between them. CDR3 length: 13 amino acids. Germline V gives CDR1 GTSNPN, CDR2 SVGIG (reference sequence).

The chain employs TRBV30 and TRBJ1-5; no definite D call. Germline V CDR1 and CDR2: GTSNPN, SVGIG (reference sequence). This CDR3 contains 12 residues. The ends were cut back, 3 bases at V and 10 bases at J, with 13 bases in the middle. The CDR3 coding sequence is TGTGCCTGGAGCCCTGTAGGTGGTCCCCAGCATTTT. Translated, it gives CAWSPVGGPQHF.